The 24 T cell receptor beta chains presented below share a single source sample, sequenced in a study of blood T cell repertoires in COVID-19. TCRdb's table, derived via immunoSEQ multiplex PCR, lists solely in-frame clones and lacks some. The data show about 110,000 clones, roughly 90% seen once. The sample taken for sequencing was peripheral blood. The source is a man aged 40-50 years with active or convalescent COVID-19.

The gene calls are TRBV7-7 and TRBJ1-2, with a weak D call TRBD1 (5 bases). The CDR3 spans 17 residues. V was shortened by 4 bases and J by 4 bases, with 22 bases between the two germline ends. Germline V gene lookup returns CDR1 SSHAT and CDR2 FNYEAQ (reference sequence). The CDR3 DNA reads as TGTGCCAGCAGCTACCGGACCATAGGGACTAATCCCTATGGCTACACCTTC. As protein: CASSYRTIGTNPYGYTF.

This CDR3 is CASSPPGFQPQHF. CDR3 bases: TGTGCCAGTAGCCCCCCAGGGTTTCAGCCCCAGCATTTT. The rearrangement links TRBV19 to TRBJ1-5; maybe TRBD1 (5 bases). Germline CDR1 LNHDA, CDR2 SQIVND (reference sequence). With 6 bases removed from V and 6 bases from J, the gap between germline ends came to 12 bases. The CDR3 spans 13 residues.

This chain connects TRBV20-1 to TRBJ1-1; unclear D gene. The CDR3 extends over 11 amino acids. Germline V gene data show CDR1 as DFQATT and CDR2 as SNEGSKA (reference sequence). This chain's CDR3 is CSLRFYTEAFF. The CDR3 DNA reads TGCAGCCTACGGTTCTACACTGAAGCTTTCTTT.

V gene TRBV9 combines with J gene TRBJ1-1; D is possibly TRBD1 (5 bases). Looked up from germline, CDR1 is SGDLS and CDR2 is YYNGEE. The CDR3 is made up of 15 amino acids. Trimming took 4 bases from V and 1 from J, leaving 14 bases between them. In nucleotides, the CDR3 is TGTGCCAGCAGCCCGAGGGACTCCCCGAACACTGAAGCTTTCTTT. It specifies CASSPRDSPNTEAFF.

V and J are TRBV5-1 and TRBJ1-1; the match to TRBD1 covers 8 bases. V trimming: 1 base; J trimming: 8 bases; junction bases outside the gene matches: 10. Germline CDR1 is SGHRS and CDR2 is YFSETQ. This CDR3 contains 15 residues. The CDR3 nucleotides read TGCGCCAGCAGCTTGAAGGGGACAGGATTACCCGAAGCTTTCTTT. Its translation: CASSLKGTGLPEAFF. The variable domain in full, completed from reference TRBV5-1 and TRBJ1-1, reads KAGVTQTPRYLIKTRGQQVTLSCSPISGHRSVSWYQQTPGQGLQFLFEYFSETQRNKGNFPGRFSGRQFSNSRSEMNVSTLELGDSALYLCASSLKGTGLPEAFFGQGTRLTVV.

The chain uses TRBV15 and TRBJ1-2; TRBD1 agrees at 8 bases. The CDR3 runs 14 residues. The germline V gene has CDR1 LNHNV and CDR2 YYDKDF (reference sequence). The V and J ends lost 3 bases and 6 bases, in that order; junction bases with no gene match: 6. The CDR3 loop is CATSRDRVPHGYTF. CDR3 nucleotide sequence: TGTGCCACCAGCAGGGACAGGGTGCCACATGGCTACACCTTC.

V is TRBV3-1 (or the pseudogene TRBV3-2) and J is TRBJ2-2; 8 bases fit TRBD1. With V trimmed by 8 bases and J by 4 bases, 9 bases remained unmatched. The CDR3 length is 15 residues. CDR1 LGHDT and CDR2 YNNKEL come from the germline V gene (reference sequence). As DNA, the CDR3 is TGTGCCAGCCAAATAGGGACAGGATCCACCGGGGAGCTGTTTTTT. Its protein is CASQIGTGSTGELFF.

The gene calls are TRBV6-5 and TRBJ1-1, with 9 bases aligning to TRBD1. Trimming took 4 bases from V and 4 from J; bases not matched to a gene: 10. Germline V CDR1 and CDR2: MNHEY, SVGAGI. The CDR3 totals 16 residues. The CDR3 reads CASSSGRQGGTTEAFF. CDR3 in DNA: TGTGCCAGCAGTTCCGGGAGACAGGGGGGGACCACTGAAGCTTTCTTT.

The rearrangement joins TRBV7-9 to TRBJ1-2, with 9 bases aligning to TRBD1. V shed 3 bases, J shed 8 bases, and the junction held 16 bases outside the gene matches. Germline-derived CDR1 and CDR2 are SEHNR and FQNEAQ (reference sequence). CDR3 length equals 17 residues. The CDR3: CASSLTNYTGTGKGYTF. For the CDR3, the DNA is TGTGCCAGCAGCTTGACGAATTATACCGGGACAGGGAAGGGCTACACCTTC.

The rearrangement joins TRBV6-2 or TRBV6-3 to TRBJ2-6; D might be TRBD1 (6 bases). The V end was cut by 4 bases, the J end by 0 bases, with 25 bases between. This CDR3 is 21 amino acids long. Germline CDR1 MNHEY, CDR2 SVGEGT. The CDR3 sequence is CASSSRYTLRQVNSGANVLTF. The CDR3 DNA reads TGTGCCAGCAGTTCCCGATACACTTTACGACAGGTTAACTCTGGGGCCAACGTCCTGACTTTC.

Only one count was recorded for this clone. The chain combines TRBV3-1 (or the pseudogene TRBV3-2) with TRBJ1-2, with D perhaps TRBD1 (5 bases). Germline V lookup: CDR1 LGHDT, CDR2 YNNKEL (reference sequence). Trimming took 2 bases from V and 3 from J, leaving 13 bases between them. CDR3 size: 15 residues. Here the CDR3 DNA reads TGTGCCAGCAGCCAAATCTCATCAGGGCACTATGGCTACACCTTC. Protein: CASSQISSGHYGYTF.

The chain combines TRBV18 with TRBJ2-4; D is perhaps TRBD2 (6 bases). The germline V gene encodes CDR1 KGHSH and CDR2 LQKENI. This CDR3 contains 15 residues. Trimming took 3 bases from V and 3 from J, leaving 12 bases between them. The CDR3 spells CASSPFGTHKNIQYF. CDR3 sequence (DNA): TGTGCCAGCTCACCTTTCGGGACTCACAAAAACATTCAGTACTTC.

The chain carries TRBV18 and TRBJ2-1; 8 nucleotides agree with TRBD2. The CDR3 covers 16 residues. Germline V gene lookup returns CDR1 KGHSH and CDR2 LQKENI. V lost 6 bases and J lost 3; bases outside the gene matches: 10. CDR3 nucleotide sequence: TGTGCCAGCTCTCGATTACTAGCGGAGCACTACAATGAGCAGTTCTTC. It encodes CASSRLLAEHYNEQFF.

Written as DNA, the CDR3 is TGTGCCAGCAGCCTCCGGTACAATGAGCAGTTCTTC. Translating it yields CASSLRYNEQFF. The rearrangement links TRBV7-9 to TRBJ2-1, with no clear D. The CDR3 is made up of 12 amino acids. V was shortened by 5 bases and J by 4 bases, with 6 bases between the two germline ends. Germline assignment: CDR1 SEHNR and CDR2 FQNEAQ (reference sequence).

The V call is TRBV4-1, the J call TRBJ2-7; 8 bases are shared with TRBD2. J lost 6 bases, V lost 2 bases, and 15 bases had no gene match. The germline CDR1 and CDR2 sequences are MGHRA and YSYEKL. The CDR3 loop spans 17 amino acids. This CDR3 reads CASSQTPREGARSEQYF. Written as DNA, the CDR3 is TGCGCCAGCAGCCAAACCCCCCGGGAGGGCGCCCGCTCCGAGCAGTACTTC.

J is TRBJ2-2 and V is TRBV25-1; the D gene is possibly TRBD1 (8 bases). The CDR3 covers 16 residues. V was cut by 1 base and J by 6 bases, with 15 bases left in between. In germline, CDR1 is MGHDK, CDR2 SYGVNS. This CDR3 is CASSESWTGRAGELFF. In DNA, the CDR3 is TGTGCCAGCAGTGAATCCTGGACAGGGAGGGCCGGGGAGCTGTTTTTT.

The CDR3 sequence: CASSLAGTVFGNTIYF. As DNA, the CDR3 is TGTGCCAGCAGCTTGGCGGGGACAGTATTCGGAAACACCATATATTTT. The chain recombines TRBV5-5 with TRBJ1-3; TRBD1 agrees at 7 bases. Per germline, CDR1 SGHKS and CDR2 YYEKEE (reference sequence). The CDR3 has 16 amino acids. The junction had 7 bases not matched to a gene; V was cut back by 0 bases and J by 4 bases.

This clone was seen only once. The chain employs TRBV5-5 and TRBJ1-2; D perhaps matches TRBD1 (6 bases). Trimming stripped 0 bases from V and 8 bases from J, with 14 bases between. CDR3 length: 14 amino acids. The germline CDR1 and CDR2 sequences are SGHKS and YYEKEE (reference sequence). The CDR3 loop is CASSLVGQGRGYTF. The CDR3 DNA reads as TGTGCCAGCAGCTTGGTGGGACAAGGCCGAGGCTACACCTTC.

The V gene is TRBV2, the J gene TRBJ1-2; possibly TRBD1 for D (6 bases). The germline CDR1 and CDR2 sequences are SNHLY and FYNNEI. The CDR3 is 14 residues long. Trimming pared 7 bases from V and 6 bases from J, leaving 18 bases between. Here the CDR3 DNA reads TGTGCCAGCACCTCACTACAGGGCCGGGATGGCTACACCTTC. It specifies CASTSLQGRDGYTF.

The V gene is TRBV3-1 (or the pseudogene TRBV3-2), the J gene TRBJ1-1; 8 bases agree with TRBD1. The germline V gene has CDR1 LGHDT and CDR2 YNNKEL (reference sequence). The CDR3 has 17 amino acids. After removal of 5 bases from V and 0 bases from J, the junction contained 11 bases not matched to a gene. The CDR3 region is CASSSLGTGLMNTEAFF. CDR3 in DNA: TGTGCCAGCAGCAGCCTAGGGACAGGCCTTATGAACACTGAAGCTTTCTTT.

The CDR3 is CASTSAGTGYYQPQHF. CDR3 in DNA: TGTGCCAGCACATCAGCGGGGACAGGCTATTATCAGCCCCAGCATTTT. The V and J genes are TRBV28 and TRBJ1-5; 8 bases match TRBD1. The CDR3 has 16 residues. V lost 7 bases and J lost 5; bases outside the gene matches: 13. In germline, CDR1 is MDHEN, CDR2 SYDVKM.

The chain is built from TRBV10-3 and TRBJ2-1; possibly TRBD1 for D (6 bases). V shed 4 bases and J shed 0 bases, with 13 bases lying between them. CDR3 size: 16 residues. The germline V gene has CDR1 ENHRY and CDR2 SYGVKD. The CDR3 DNA reads as TGTGCCATCAGTGCAGCGGACAGAAGCTCCTACAATGAGCAGTTCTTC. It encodes CAISAADRSSYNEQFF.

The chain recombines TRBV21-1 with TRBJ1-2; TRBD1, the table's D call, lacks a check against the DNA. TRBV21-1 is a listed pseudogene. The CDR3 totals 17 residues. CDR3 in DNA: TGTGCCAGCAGCAAAGTAACTATGGGCCAGGGGGGCTATGGCTACACCTTC. Translating gives CASSKVTMGQGGYGYTF.

The rearrangement joins TRBV3-1 (or the pseudogene TRBV3-2) to TRBJ2-5; 16 positions match TRBD2. V lost 0 bases to trimming and J lost 4 bases; unmatched junction nucleotides: 8. The CDR3 is 19 residues long. Germline V CDR1 and CDR2: LGHDT, YNNKEL (reference sequence). CDR3 DNA: TGTGCCAGCAGCCAAGATCCGGGACTAGCGGGAGGGTCGGGAGAGACCCAGTACTTC. It translates to CASSQDPGLAGGSGETQYF.